The rows below give T cell receptor beta chains drawn from one sample of a study of shared clonotypes between healthy human individuals. Here immunoSEQ multiplex PCR was the method, and the copy in TCRdb shows in-frame clones only, minus some. This sample carries approximately 500,000 clones, 96% of them seen once, and the ten largest clones take 0.06%. What was sequenced was naive CD4+ T cells sorted from blood. Receptors were obtained from a woman under 40 in good health. CDR3s leave out the opening cysteine and the closing phenylalanine or tryptophan.

j_gene,v_gene,CDR3aa
TRBJ1-5,TRBV7-2,ASSSQQYSNQPQH
TRBJ2-1,TRBV7-8,ASSFGRWASEGNEQF
TRBJ1-1,TRBV9,ASSASEGRTEAF
TRBJ1-2,TRBV18,ASSPEHKNYGYT
TRBJ2-7,TRBV10-2,ASSSPYEQY
TRBJ2-7,TRBV7-2,ASSSGFYSYEQY
TRBJ1-5,TRBV6-5,ASSVDRGNNQPQH
TRBJ1-2,TRBV18,ASSPGTAGNYGYT
TRBJ2-1,TRBV21-1,ASNPTGLGEQF
TRBJ1-1,TRBV19,ASSRAGTGSEAF
TRBJ2-1,TRBV5-5,ASSLPGLAGNEQF
TRBJ1-6,TRBV19,ASSRQPSSYNSPLH
TRBJ2-1,TRBV4-1,ASSPTPRRNEQF
TRBJ1-4,TRBV28,ASNDLTVHEKLF
TRBJ2-7,TRBV6-5,ASSYSTGGRPYEQY
TRBJ2-1,TRBV7-8,ASSLDATGGVEQF
TRBJ2-7,TRBV7-2,ASSLGRLSYEQY
TRBJ1-5,TRBV5-8,ASSPIPGTDSNQPQH
TRBJ1-5,TRBV19,ASSDRANSNQPQH
TRBJ1-3,TRBV28,ASSLNPGQGSGNTIY
-,TRBV7-2,ASSLAWTAQYEQY
TRBJ2-2,TRBV28,ASSWATTGELF
TRBJ2-7,TRBV18,ASSPSGHEQY
TRBJ2-4,TRBV4-1,ASSLPSGRAQRGGKNIQY
TRBJ2-1,TRBV18,ASSYGLAGANEQF
TRBJ2-7,TRBV7-2,ASSFDRGYSEQY
TRBJ2-2,TRBV7-7,ASSGREDGELF
TRBJ1-5,TRBV4-1,ASSQLGLSNQPQH
TRBJ2-3,TRBV11-2,ASSLDRRGDTQY
TRBJ2-2,TRBV7-2,ASSLALAGGRGLF
TRBJ1-1,TRBV11-2,ASSGDRRNTEAF
TRBJ2-1,TRBV28,ASSYSNVHEQF
TRBJ2-2,TRBV5-1,ASSYLSGRAAGELF
TRBJ2-1,TRBV28,ASRPGTGVYNEQF
TRBJ2-3,TRBV7-3,ASSLRQSTDTQY
TRBJ1-4,TRBV27,ASSSQGATNEKLF
TRBJ1-1,TRBV28,ASSNGQVNTEAF
TRBJ2-7,TRBV15,ATSRSGTYEQY
TRBJ1-5,TRBV28,ASSLGRGGGNQPQH
-,TRBV6-5,ASSYGRNYEQY
TRBJ2-7,TRBV28,ASSFRQGGSYEQY
TRBJ2-7,TRBV2,ASSITGTSGYEQY
TRBJ2-7,TRBV18,ASSPGVSSGSYEQY
TRBJ2-7,TRBV7-2,ASSLNYEQY
TRBJ2-7,TRBV28,ASRPGLAGSEQY
TRBJ2-6,TRBV30,AWSTSRTSGRAVGANVLT
TRBJ2-3,TRBV28,ASSTPQGATQY
TRBJ2-7,TRBV19,ASGYRGREEQY
TRBJ2-7,TRBV19,ASSIGNSPYEQY
TRBJ2-7,TRBV5-1,ASSLEGGPYEQY
TRBJ1-5,TRBV18,ASSSQGDQPQH
TRBJ2-7,TRBV28,ASSPSWQSYEQY
TRBJ2-3,TRBV28,ASNPIGSDPDTQY
TRBJ2-1,TRBV7-8,ASSLGGLFNEQF
TRBJ2-7,TRBV28,ASSSSGSKNGEQY
TRBJ1-2,TRBV6-1,ASSEDLWDSNGYT
TRBJ1-1,TRBV28,ASSSTDSQTEAF
TRBJ2-1,TRBV19,ASSISNEQF
TRBJ2-4,TRBV29-1,SVPTSAAGGIQY